This T cell receptor (beta chain) was captured in a study of CD8+CD57+ T cells in acquired aplastic anemia listed by TCRdb under 2018. Notes on the research overall: A mean of about 3.2 ug of DNA, ranging from about 0.19 to 30 ug, was extracted from sorted CD4+ and CD8+ cells. Mean read counts for healthy donor samples were approximately 10 million for CD4+ cells and 11.0 million for CD8+ cells.

Genomic DNA was used as template for profiling of TCR beta VDJ combinations and CDR3 sequences. An Illumina HiSeq 2000 was the platform used for TCR repertoire sequencing. The published analysis was carried out like this. TRBV/TRBJ rearrangement plots, CDR3 size and DJ length profiles, and Simpson's diversity index were used to assess repertoires. The most abundant DNA sequence in the deep sequencing data was defined as the immunodominant clone. CDR3 amino acid sequences were screened for sharing across subjects and were compared with published repertoires and the VDJdb database. TCRdb trimmed the raw reads at Q25, called clones with MiXCR and kept productive beta chains. Each CDR3 protein gets just one entry, which takes the most common genes and DNA from the rows behind it. TCRdb, not the authors, supplied the V and J calls. The sample table holds 400,000 to 500,000 distinct CDR3 sequences, of which 65% to 80% were seen once. Around 4% of the sample is taken by the ten largest.

Details on this clonotype: Its antigen target is currently unknown. Qualities for individual bases were not recorded, and no much larger clone is one base off.

CDR1 and CDR2 are drawn from the germline V gene (reference sequence): LNHNV, YYDKDF. Relative to germline, V is 5 bases shorter and J is 4 bases shorter, with 15 bases between their ends. Measured from the cysteine to the phenylalanine, the CDR3 is 15 residues long. Solely the CDR3 DNA is kept, with 45 bases framed from the first base. In the study, sorted CD4+ and CD8+ blood T cells from patients with severe aplastic anemia and from healthy subjects underwent deep sequencing of TCR repertoires. Ficoll-Paque density gradient centrifugation was used to isolate peripheral blood mononuclear cells. CD4+ and CD8+ T cells were sorted by FACS or magnetic beads before DNA extraction. The study at large found these results: Approximately 31 CD8+ CDR3 sequences were found in both patients and controls but appeared to be highly expressed in patients and within the immunodominant clones of the patients. Between patients and healthy controls, no significant difference in CD8+ Simpson's diversity was found (P=0.060).

This clonotype originated in a human donor in good health, serving as a control. The chain links TRBV15 with TRBJ1-3; the D gene is not confidently resolved. Sequencing was carried out using sorted CD4+, CD8+, or CD8+CD57+ T cells (not recorded which) from PBMCs. CDR3 loop: CATSLGPGDGNTIYF. In nucleotides, the sequence is TGTGCCACCAGCCTCGGACCCGGAGACGGAAACACCATATATTTT.